A selection of T cell receptor beta chains follows, all from one sample in a study of T-cell reconstitution after alpha-beta-depleted transplantation in children. TCRdb independently ran MiXCR on the PCR reads; one entry per CDR3 protein. This repertoire shows about 1,000,000 distinct CDR3 sequences, around 30% found once; its top ten account for over 25%. The material was PBMCs, mostly from graft donor cells, obtained 360 days after TCRalphabeta/CD19-depleted stem cell transplant. These receptors originate from a boy younger than two who had a stem cell transplant for SCID, so the T cells may come from the graft donor. CDR3s include the opening cysteine and the closing phenylalanine or tryptophan. The D gene is left open where the match is weak. Some rows have no size entry. The others give once, few or many, or a class for an expanded clone.

cdr3_length	j_call	v_call	d_call	clone_size	cdr3_nt	cdr3_aa
13	TRBJ1-1	TRBV15	-	few	TGTGCCACCAGCAGAGTACGGCAGGGGGAAGCTTTCTTT	CATSRVRQGEAFF
14	TRBJ2-7	TRBV18	TRBD1	-	TGTGCCAGCTCACCAGGGACAGGGAATATCGAGCAGTACTTC	CASSPGTGNIEQYF
14	TRBJ1-1	TRBV28	-	-	TGTGCCAGCAGTATACTACAGGGCGTTACTGAAGCTTTCTTT	CASSILQGVTEAFF
14	TRBJ2-3	TRBV6-1	TRBD2	few	TGTGCCAGCACCCCCGGGACTAGCGGTGATACGCAGTATTTT	CASTPGTSGDTQYF
14	TRBJ2-7	TRBV20-1	TRBD1	-	TGCAGTGCTAGAGGTGGGGACAGGGGAAGTGAGCAGTACTTC	CSARGGDRGSEQYF
15	TRBJ1-1	TRBV7-9	-	once	TGTGCCAGCAGCGAACAAGGGACGGTGAACACTGAAGCTTTCTTT	CASSEQGTVNTEAFF
16	TRBJ2-1	TRBV2	-	-	TGTGCCAGCAGTGAACTGACATTCCGGCGGGTGCATGAGCAGTTCTTC	CASSELTFRRVHEQFF
15	TRBJ2-1	TRBV6-2/TRBV6-3	TRBD2	-	TGTGCCAGCAGGCTGGGACTAGCGGGGGCCGGAGAGCAGTTCTTC	CASRLGLAGAGEQFF
15	TRBJ2-2	TRBV5-1	-	-	TGCGCCAGCAGCTTGCAACCTGGGAACACCGGGGAGCTGTTTTTT	CASSLQPGNTGELFF
16	TRBJ2-5	TRBV20-1	-	-	TGCAGTGCTCGCAAAGAGCCCCGGGACTTGCAAGAGACCCAGTACTTC	CSARKEPRDLQETQYF
17	TRBJ2-5	TRBV12-3/TRBV12-4	-	-	TGTGCCAGCAGTTTAGATATGAGGCAGGGGATTTGGAAGACCCAGTACTTC	CASSLDMRQGIWKTQYF
15	TRBJ1-5	TRBV12-3/TRBV12-4	-	-	TGTGCCAGCAGTGGGTCGCGGGGGGCGAATCAGCCCCAGCATTTT	CASSGSRGANQPQHF
16	TRBJ2-7	TRBV20-1	TRBD1	-	TGCAGTGCTAGAGATCCGACAGGGGGGATCTCCTACGAGCAGTACTTC	CSARDPTGGISYEQYF
13	TRBJ2-5	TRBV11-2	-	-	TGTGCCAGCAGCTTTCAGTTTTGGGAGACCCAGTACTTC	CASSFQFWETQYF
17	TRBJ1-4	TRBV7-9	-	-	TGTGCCAGCAGCCGCCCTCCGCACAGGGAAGCTAATGAAAAACTGTTTTTT	CASSRPPHREANEKLFF
14	TRBJ2-6	TRBV20-1	-	few	TGCAGTGCTAAACGGCACTCTGGGGCCAACGTCCTGACTTTC	CSAKRHSGANVLTF
18	TRBJ2-3	TRBV29-1	TRBD2	-	TGCAGCGTTGAAGGACTAGCGGGGGGCCCTCGGGGCACAGATACGCAGTATTTT	CSVEGLAGGPRGTDTQYF
13	TRBJ1-4	TRBV27	-	-	TGTGCCAGCATGAGGAACATTAATGAAAAACTGTTTTTT	CASMRNINEKLFF
13	TRBJ2-7	TRBV18	-	few	TGTGCCAGCTCATCAATTTCCTGGGACGAGCAGTACTTC	CASSSISWDEQYF
14	TRBJ2-5	TRBV3-1	TRBD2	few	TGTGCCAGCAGCCGGAGAGATAGCGGGGAGACCCAGTACTTC	CASSRRDSGETQYF
14	TRBJ1-2	TRBV5-6	-	few	TGTGCCAGCAGCTTCCCCGGAACTCCTAATGGCTACACCTTC	CASSFPGTPNGYTF
12	TRBJ2-1	TRBV12-3/TRBV12-4	TRBD2	-	TGTGCCAGCAGTTCAAGCGGGGGGCGGCCGTTCTTC	CASSSSGGRPFF
19	TRBJ2-1	TRBV5-1	TRBD2	-	TGCGCCAGCAGCTTTACCGGGACTAGCGGCCTCAGCTCCTACAATGAGCAGTTCTTC	CASSFTGTSGLSSYNEQFF
15	TRBJ1-5	TRBV7-9	-	few	TGTGCCAGCAGCTCCGCCGCGGGGGTCAATCAGCCCCAGCATTTT	CASSSAAGVNQPQHF
14	TRBJ1-5	TRBV7-8	-	-	TGTGCCAGCAGCCCGGACAGTCAGAATCAGCCCCAGCATTTT	CASSPDSQNQPQHF
14	TRBJ2-7	TRBV6-1	-	-	TGTGCCAGCAGGTTTTCCGGGGTAGACTACGAGCAGTACTTC	CASRFSGVDYEQYF
15	TRBJ2-5	TRBV20-1	TRBD2	-	TGCAGTGCTAGAGATCCGGAGCGGGGTGGAGAGACCCAGTACTTC	CSARDPERGGETQYF
16	TRBJ2-7	TRBV18	-	few	TGTGCCAGCTCACCAGAGAGTATCGCAAGCTCCTACGAGCAGTACTTC	CASSPESIASSYEQYF
16	TRBJ1-4	TRBV18	-	-	TGTGCCAGCTCAAGGGACGCCCGGAGGTCTAATGAAAAACTGTTTTTT	CASSRDARRSNEKLFF
16	TRBJ2-1	TRBV19	-	-	TGTGCCAGTAGTATTGGGCCGGGTCGTACCTACAATGAGCAGTTCTTC	CASSIGPGRTYNEQFF
16	TRBJ1-1	TRBV14	-	-	TGTGCCAGCAGCCAAAGGCCAGCGATTATGAACACTGAAGCTTTCTTT	CASSQRPAIMNTEAFF
18	TRBJ2-7	TRBV5-1	TRBD2	few	TGCGCCAGCAGCTTGGCCGGGATTAGCGGGAGCCTAAGCTACGAGCAGTACTTC	CASSLAGISGSLSYEQYF
14	TRBJ2-2	TRBV7-8	-	-	TGTGCCAGCAGCATTCTCTTTGAAGCCGGGGAGCTGTTTTTT	CASSILFEAGELFF
16	TRBJ1-3	TRBV4-3	-	-	TGCGCCAGCAGCCAAGCCGCCCAGGGCTCTGGAAACACCATATATTTT	CASSQAAQGSGNTIYF
15	TRBJ2-5	TRBV4-3	-	-	TGCGCCAGCAGCCAGCTTCGGCGGGCCTCGGAGACCCAGTACTTC	CASSQLRRASETQYF
14	TRBJ2-6	TRBV12-5	-	few	TGTGCTAGTGGTTTGGTGGAGGGGGTCAACGTCCTGACTTTC	CASGLVEGVNVLTF
19	TRBJ2-2	TRBV5-7	-	few	TGTGCCAGCAGCTGGAAGGTCGCAGGACCCACCCCAGGGACCGGGGAGCTGTTTTTT	CASSWKVAGPTPGTGELFF
16	TRBJ2-1	TRBV10-3	TRBD2	-	TGTGCCATCAGTGAGGACGCTAGCGGGTTCTACAATGAGCAGTTCTTC	CAISEDASGFYNEQFF
13	TRBJ2-7	TRBV29-1	-	-	TGCAGCGTTGAACGTCGGGAAGGGGACGAGCAGTACTTC	CSVERREGDEQYF
12	TRBJ1-1	TRBV5-5	-	few	TGTGCCAGCAGCTTGAGGGTCGGAGAAGCTTTCTTT	CASSLRVGEAFF
13	TRBJ2-3	TRBV13	-	-	TGTGCCAGCAGCACTCAGCCCCGGGATACGCAGTATTTT	CASSTQPRDTQYF
16	TRBJ2-2	TRBV7-9	-	-	TGTGCCAGCAGCCCCGGACAATTTGGGTACACCGGGGAGCTGTTTTTT	CASSPGQFGYTGELFF
15	TRBJ1-1	TRBV19	-	few	TGTGCCAGTAGTATGTTTCCAGGCCCGAACACTGAAGCTTTCTTT	CASSMFPGPNTEAFF
16	TRBJ2-3	TRBV15	-	-	TGTGCCACCAGCAGAGTGGGTCTTTTAGGTACAGATACGCAGTATTTT	CATSRVGLLGTDTQYF
14	TRBJ2-7	TRBV4-1	-	many	TGCGCCAGCAGTTTCAGGACCGGTACCTACGAGCAGTACTTC	CASSFRTGTYEQYF
14	TRBJ2-1	TRBV5-1	TRBD1	few	TGCGCCAGCAACTCAGGGGGCCTGGGGAATGAGCAGTTCTTC	CASNSGGLGNEQFF
15	TRBJ1-5	TRBV20-1	TRBD1	-	TGCAGTGCTAGCCTGGGACAGGGTGTGCGTCAGCCCCAGCATTTT	CSASLGQGVRQPQHF
16	TRBJ1-4	TRBV6-1	TRBD1	-	TGTGCCAGCAGTGAAGGGACAGGGTCGCTGTCTGAAAAACTGTTTTTT	CASSEGTGSLSEKLFF
14	TRBJ2-7	TRBV18	TRBD1	-	TGTGCCAGCTCACCAGTACAGGGGGCCTACGAGCAGTACTTC	CASSPVQGAYEQYF
14	TRBJ2-3	TRBV12-3/TRBV12-4	-	-	TGTGCCAGCAGTATGGGGCTGGCAGGAGATACGCAGTATTTT	CASSMGLAGDTQYF
17	TRBJ2-3	TRBV10-3	-	few	TGTGCCATCAGTGCGCCTTGGGGCGGGGGCCCGGGAGATACGCAGTATTTT	CAISAPWGGGPGDTQYF
18	TRBJ2-1	TRBV28	TRBD1	-	TGTGCCAGCGAAGGGACAGGGGCCGCTAGATTCACCTACAATGAGCAGTTCTTC	CASEGTGAARFTYNEQFF